A single sample gave rise to the 13 T cell receptor beta chains below, sequenced in a study of blood T cell repertoires in COVID-19. The method was immunoSEQ multiplex PCR; TCRdb's version includes in-frame clones alone and lacks a portion of them. The sample has just over 80,000 clones, more than 65% seen once. The specimen sequenced was peripheral blood. These receptors all stem from a woman older than 75 with active or convalescent COVID-19.

This sequence joins TRBV12-3 or TRBV12-4 and TRBJ1-3; tentatively, D is TRBD1 (6 bases). The ends were cut back, 8 bases at V and 4 bases at J, with 9 bases in the middle. CDR3 length equals 12 residues. The CDR3 bases are TGTGCCAGCGTTGGGGGCGGAAACACCATATATTTT. Encoded protein: CASVGGGNTIYF.

The rearrangement links TRBV29-1 to TRBJ2-1; D is unclear. Trimming cost V 7 bases and J 10 bases, with 20 bases left between them. The CDR3 consists of 13 residues. Germline V gene lookup returns CDR1 SQVTM and CDR2 ANQGSEA. CDR3 sequence (DNA): TGCAGCGCCACACCCCCCAGCGTCGGAGAGCAGTTCTTC. Translation: CSATPPSVGEQFF.

The sample holds many counts of this clone. V and J are TRBV5-5 and TRBJ1-2; D may be TRBD1 (6 bases). V dropped 3 bases and J dropped 4 bases, with 10 bases sitting between them. The CDR3 has 13 amino acids. Germline V gene data show CDR1 as SGHKS and CDR2 as YYEKEE (reference sequence). The CDR3 loop is CASSWDISYGYTF. As DNA, the CDR3 is TGTGCCAGCAGCTGGGACATCAGCTATGGCTACACCTTC.

The chain links TRBV24-1 to TRBJ2-3; 7 bases fit TRBD1. Germline V lookup: CDR1 KGHDR, CDR2 SFDVKD. This CDR3 comprises 16 residues. The V and J ends lost 5 bases and 3 bases, in that order; junction bases with no gene match: 10. The CDR3 nucleotides read TGTGCCACCAGTGGTTCTTGGGACAGCGATACAGATACGCAGTATTTT. It encodes CATSGSWDSDTDTQYF.

The gene calls are TRBV2 and TRBJ2-3, with no clear D. Germline assignment: CDR1 SNHLY and CDR2 FYNNEI. The CDR3 is 13 amino acids. V was clipped by 5 bases and J by 4 bases, with 10 bases between them. CDR3 sequence (DNA): TGTGCCAGCAGTCGTCTACCCCCAGATACGCAGTATTTT. Its translation: CASSRLPPDTQYF.

The J gene is TRBJ1-2, the V gene TRBV6-5, with a possible D match to TRBD1 (5 bases). The CDR3 has 14 amino acids. CDR1 is MNHEY, CDR2 SVGAGI, per germline. Trimming took off 3 bases at V and 2 bases at J, with 10 bases between the two ends. The CDR3, as DNA: TGTGCCAGCAGTTATTCAAGGGGAAACTATGGCTACACCTTC. Translated: CASSYSRGNYGYTF.

The chain carries TRBV20-1 and TRBJ2-1; unclear D gene. Trimming cost V 3 bases and J 5 bases, with 11 bases left between them. Per germline, CDR1 DFQATT and CDR2 SNEGSKA (reference sequence). The CDR3 runs to 13 residues. Here the CDR3 reads CSASRVIHNEQFF. CDR3 bases: TGCAGTGCTAGTCGGGTTATCCACAATGAGCAGTTCTTC.

The gene calls are TRBV7-2 and TRBJ2-4; 11 bases align to TRBD2. CDR3 length: 16 residues. Losses at the gene ends were 3 bases for V and 6 bases for J; bases not matched to a gene: 7. Germline V gene data show CDR1 as SGHTA and CDR2 as FQGNSA. The CDR3 DNA is TGTGCCAGCAGCTTGGGCCCTGGACTAGCGGGAAACATTCAGTACTTC. It specifies CASSLGPGLAGNIQYF. The full variable domain, its missing parts supplied by reference TRBV7-2 and TRBJ2-4, is GAGVSQSPSNKVTEKGKDVELRCDPISGHTALYWYRQSLGQGLEFLIYFQGNSAPDKSGLPSDRFSAERTGGSVSTLTIQRTQQEDSAVYLCASSLGPGLAGNIQYFGAGTRLSVL.

The CDR3 sequence: CASSLAGLYYGYTF. CDR3 bases: TGTGCCAGCAGCTTGGCGGGACTCTACTATGGCTACACCTTC. The gene calls are TRBV5-4 and TRBJ1-2, with a weak D call TRBD1 (5 bases). The V gene lost 0 bases and the J gene lost 3 bases, with 9 bases spanning the gap. The germline CDR1 and CDR2 sequences are SGHNT and YYREEE (reference sequence). This CDR3 comprises 14 residues. The variable domain in full, with the rest retrieved from reference TRBV5-4 and TRBJ1-2, is ETGVTQSPTHLIKTRGQQVTLRCSSQSGHNTVSWYQQALGQGPQFIFQYYREEENGRGNFPPRFSGLQFPNYSSELNVNALELDDSALYLCASSLAGLYYGYTFGSGTRLTVV.

The chain uses TRBV10-2 and TRBJ2-5; 7 bases align to TRBD2. This CDR3 has 13 amino acids. J lost 2 bases, V lost 7 bases, and 4 bases had no gene match. From germline, CDR1 is WSHSY and CDR2 SAAADI. The CDR3 region has the DNA TGCGCCAGCATGGCGGGAGCGCAAGAGACCCAGTACTTC. Translated: CASMAGAQETQYF.

The chain joins TRBV30 to TRBJ1-1; 7 bases are shared with TRBD1. Germline-derived CDR1 and CDR2 are GTSNPN and SVGIG (reference sequence). J was trimmed by 8 bases and V by 4 bases; bases with no gene match: 7. This CDR3 comprises 12 residues. The CDR3: CAWMKGAREAFF. The CDR3, as DNA: TGTGCCTGGATGAAGGGGGCGAGGGAAGCTTTCTTT.

The gene calls are TRBV24-1 and TRBJ1-5, with TRBD1 matching 9 bases. Germline V gene lookup returns CDR1 KGHDR and CDR2 SFDVKD. With 3 bases clipped from V and 3 bases from J, the junction kept 5 bases outside the gene matches. This CDR3 has 16 residues. The CDR3 bases are TGTGCCACCAGTGATCCGGGGACAGGGAACAATCAGCCCCAGCATTTT. Protein product: CATSDPGTGNNQPQHF.

The chain couples TRBV6-4 to TRBJ1-6; 8 bases are shared with TRBD1. Germline CDR1 MRHNA, CDR2 SNTAGT. V shed 4 bases, J shed 5 bases, and the junction held 4 bases outside the gene matches. This CDR3 spans 15 amino acids. CDR3 protein: CASSVSGQDNSPLHF. In DNA, the CDR3 is TGTGCCAGCAGTGTATCGGGACAGGATAATTCACCCCTCCACTTT.